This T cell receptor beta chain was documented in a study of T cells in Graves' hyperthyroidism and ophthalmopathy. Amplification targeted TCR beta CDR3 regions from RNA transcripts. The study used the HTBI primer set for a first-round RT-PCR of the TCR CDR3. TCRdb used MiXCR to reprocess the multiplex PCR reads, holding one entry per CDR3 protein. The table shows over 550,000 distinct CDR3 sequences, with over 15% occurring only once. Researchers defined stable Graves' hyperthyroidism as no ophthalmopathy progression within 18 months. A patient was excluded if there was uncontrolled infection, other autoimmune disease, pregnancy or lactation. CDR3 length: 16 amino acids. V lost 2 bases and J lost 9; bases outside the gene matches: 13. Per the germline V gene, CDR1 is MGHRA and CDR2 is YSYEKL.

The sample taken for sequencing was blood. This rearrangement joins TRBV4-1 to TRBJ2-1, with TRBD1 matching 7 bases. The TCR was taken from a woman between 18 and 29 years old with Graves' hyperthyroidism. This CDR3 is CASSQSSGTAAGEQFF. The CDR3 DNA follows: TGCGCCAGCAGCCAATCCTCCGGGACAGCGGCGGGTGAGCAGTTCTTC.